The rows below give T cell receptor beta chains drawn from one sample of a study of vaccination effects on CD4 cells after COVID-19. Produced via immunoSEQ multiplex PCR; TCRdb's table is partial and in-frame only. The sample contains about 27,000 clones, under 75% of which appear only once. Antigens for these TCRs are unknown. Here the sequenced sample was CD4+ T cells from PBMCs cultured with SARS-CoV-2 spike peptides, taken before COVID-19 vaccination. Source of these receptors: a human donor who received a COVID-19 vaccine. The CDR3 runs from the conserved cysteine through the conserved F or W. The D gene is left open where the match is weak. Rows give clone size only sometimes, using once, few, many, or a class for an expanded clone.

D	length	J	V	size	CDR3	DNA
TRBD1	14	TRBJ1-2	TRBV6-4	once	CASQQWTGNYGYTF	TGTGCCAGCCAGCAATGGACAGGGAACTATGGCTACACCTTC
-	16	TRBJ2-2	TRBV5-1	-	CASRAVATDFTGELFF	TGCGCCAGCAGGGCCGTAGCAACCGACTTTACCGGGGAGCTGTTTTTT
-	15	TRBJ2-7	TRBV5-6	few	CASSLEPGREYEQYF	TGTGCCAGCAGCTTGGAACCGGGACGGGAGTACGAGCAGTACTTC
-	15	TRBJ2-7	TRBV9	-	CASSEGVARVHEQYF	TGTGCCAGCAGCGAGGGGGTAGCGAGGGTCCACGAGCAGTACTTC
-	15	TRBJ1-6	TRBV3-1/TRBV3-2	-	CASSQNREYNSPLHF	TGTGCCAGCAGCCAGAACAGGGAGTATAATTCACCCCTCCACTTT
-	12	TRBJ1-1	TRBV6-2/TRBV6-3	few	CASSPRNTEAFF	TGTGCCAGCAGTCCCCGGAACACTGAAGCTTTCTTT
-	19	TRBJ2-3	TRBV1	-	CTSSQDRDTRRERPDTQYF	TGCACCAGCAGCCAAGACCGGGACACTCGAAGAGAAAGGCCAGATACGCAGTATTTT
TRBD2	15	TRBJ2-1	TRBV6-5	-	CASSRSNSGRGEQFF	TGTGCCAGCAGTCGCTCCAATAGCGGGAGAGGTGAGCAGTTCTTC
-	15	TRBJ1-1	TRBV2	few	CASRPPGKGDTEAFF	TGTGCCAGCAGACCTCCCGGGAAGGGGGACACTGAAGCTTTCTTT
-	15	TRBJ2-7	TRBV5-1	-	CASSTRQPGSYEQYF	TGCGCCAGCAGCACGCGACAACCGGGGAGCTACGAGCAGTACTTC
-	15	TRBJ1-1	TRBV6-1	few	CASSDPGTANTEAFF	TGTGCCAGCAGTGACCCCGGGACGGCGAACACTGAAGCTTTCTTT
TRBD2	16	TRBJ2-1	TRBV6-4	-	CASSDSFQREGHEQFF	TGTGCCAGCAGTGACTCGTTTCAGCGGGAAGGTCATGAGCAGTTCTTC
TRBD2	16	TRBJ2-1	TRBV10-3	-	CAISGTSGRAGGEQFF	TGTGCCATCAGTGGGACTAGCGGGAGGGCCGGAGGTGAGCAGTTCTTC
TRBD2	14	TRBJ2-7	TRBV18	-	CASSTSGGSYEQYF	TGTGCCAGCTCCACTAGCGGAGGATCCTACGAGCAGTACTTC
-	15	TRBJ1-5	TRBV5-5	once	CASSLGQAYSQPQHF	TGTGCCAGCAGCTTGGGACAGGCTTATAGTCAGCCCCAGCATTTT
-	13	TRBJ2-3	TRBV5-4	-	CASSSDRTDTQYF	TGTGCCAGCAGCTCGGATCGCACAGATACGCAGTATTTT
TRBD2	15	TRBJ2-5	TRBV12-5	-	CASGLGVAGVETQYF	TGTGCTAGTGGTTTAGGTGTAGCGGGAGTAGAGACCCAGTACTTC
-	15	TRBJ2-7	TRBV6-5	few	CASSPVGRSSYEQYF	TGTGCCAGCAGTCCCGTAGGGAGGTCGTCCTACGAGCAGTACTTC
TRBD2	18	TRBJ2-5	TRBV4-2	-	CASSQEASGGVEQETQYF	TGTGCCAGCAGCCAAGAGGCTAGCGGGGGGGTGGAACAAGAGACCCAGTACTTC
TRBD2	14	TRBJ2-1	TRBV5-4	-	CASSLPGGSRWQFF	TGTGCCAGCAGCTTACCGGGAGGTTCTCGGTGGCAGTTCTTC
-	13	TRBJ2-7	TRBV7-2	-	CASSLGRSYEQYF	TGTGCCAGCAGCTTGGGGCGCTCCTACGAGCAGTACTTC
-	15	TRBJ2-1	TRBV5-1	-	CASSHTYRDENEQFF	TGCGCCAGCAGCCACACTTACCGGGATGAGAATGAGCAGTTCTTC
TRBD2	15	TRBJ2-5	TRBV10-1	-	CASSRAGAVQETQYF	TGCGCCAGCAGCAGAGCGGGGGCTGTGCAAGAGACCCAGTACTTC
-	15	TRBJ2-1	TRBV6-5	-	CASSYSPEAYNEQFF	TGTGCCAGCAGTTACTCTCCGGAAGCTTACAATGAGCAGTTCTTC
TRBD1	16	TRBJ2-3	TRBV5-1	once	CASSTGQAEGTDTQYF	TGCGCCAGCAGCACCGGACAGGCGGAGGGCACAGATACGCAGTATTTT
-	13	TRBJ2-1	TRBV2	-	CASSPVGYNEQFF	TGTGCCAGCAGCCCGGTAGGGTACAATGAGCAGTTCTTC
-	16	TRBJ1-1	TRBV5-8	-	CASSLNLPRVGAEAFF	TGTGCCAGCAGCTTAAACTTACCCAGGGTTGGGGCTGAAGCTTTCTTT
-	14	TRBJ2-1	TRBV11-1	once	CASSRDSPLKEQFF	TGTGCCAGCAGCCGGGACTCGCCCTTAAAGGAGCAGTTCTTC
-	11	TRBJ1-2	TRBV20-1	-	CSARGGYGYTF	TGCAGTGCTAGAGGGGGCTATGGCTACACCTTC
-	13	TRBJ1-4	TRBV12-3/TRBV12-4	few	CASSLATDEKLFF	TGTGCCAGCAGTTTAGCGACGGATGAAAAACTGTTTTTT
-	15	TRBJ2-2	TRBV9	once	CASTIGLPNTGELFF	TGTGCCAGCACCATCGGACTACCCAACACCGGGGAGCTGTTTTTT
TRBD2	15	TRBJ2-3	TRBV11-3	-	CASSFSSGGESTQYF	TGTGCCAGCAGCTTCAGTAGCGGGGGGGAGAGTACGCAGTATTTT
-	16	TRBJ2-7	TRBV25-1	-	CASSGGTTTGRYEQYF	TGTGCCAGCAGTGGAGGTACCACGACAGGGAGGTACGAGCAGTACTTC
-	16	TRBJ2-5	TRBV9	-	CASSVGGGPGVETQYF	TGTGCCAGCAGCGTAGGGGGGGGGCCAGGTGTCGAGACCCAGTACTTC
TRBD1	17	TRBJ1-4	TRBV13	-	CASSPRTGSVTNEKLFF	TGTGCCAGCAGCCCTCGGACAGGGTCGGTGACTAATGAAAAACTGTTTTTT
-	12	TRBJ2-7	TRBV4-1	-	CASSHTVGEQYF	TGCGCCAGCAGCCATACGGTGGGTGAGCAGTACTTC
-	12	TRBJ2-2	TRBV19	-	CASTQDTGELFF	TGTGCCAGTACCCAGGACACCGGGGAGCTGTTTTTT
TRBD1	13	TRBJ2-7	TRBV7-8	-	CASSLVEGAEQYF	TGTGCCAGCAGCTTAGTAGAGGGGGCCGAGCAGTACTTC
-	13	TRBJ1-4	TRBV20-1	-	CSASRGGNEKLFF	TGCAGTGCTAGTCGGGGGGGTAATGAAAAACTGTTTTTT
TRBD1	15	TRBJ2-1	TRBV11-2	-	CASSPGQLNYNEQFF	TGTGCCAGCAGCCCGGGACAGCTGAACTACAATGAGCAGTTCTTC
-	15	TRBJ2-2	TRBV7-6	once	CASSFVAANTGELFF	TGTGCCAGCAGCTTCGTAGCAGCGAACACCGGGGAGCTGTTTTTT
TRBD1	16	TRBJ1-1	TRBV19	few	CASSPLDRGLNTEAFF	TGTGCCAGTAGTCCCCTGGACAGGGGACTCAACACTGAAGCTTTCTTT
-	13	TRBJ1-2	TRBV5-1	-	CASSLDIQYGYTF	TGCGCCAGCAGCCTGGACATCCAATATGGCTACACCTTC
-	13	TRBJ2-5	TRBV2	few	CASSELELETQYF	TGTGCCAGCAGTGAGCTGGAATTGGAGACCCAGTACTTC